This TCR beta chain was identified during a study of blood T cell repertoires in COVID-19. Participant ages covered roughly 18 to 89 years across approximately 25 US areas. Recovery among Cohort 3 donors was established by two negative PCRs, clearance, or symptom resolution. Libraries were prepared by immunoSEQ multiplex PCR; TCRdb keeps only in-frame clonotypes and omits some of them. Of roughly 400,000 clones in the sample, roughly nine tenths were seen once. The source of this sequence is a man aged 25-45 years who had recovered from COVID-19. Sequencing was carried out using PBMCs or T cells enriched from blood (not recorded which).

CDR3 loop: CALMQGGSYEQYF. The CDR3 DNA is TGTGCCTTAATGCAGGGGGGCTCCTACGAGCAGTACTTC. The V gene is TRBV30, the J gene TRBJ2-7; TRBD1 might be the D (7 bases). The V gene lost 7 bases and the J gene lost 0 bases, with 13 bases spanning the gap. In germline, CDR1 is GTSNPN, CDR2 SVGIG (reference sequence). The CDR3 length is 13 residues.